This T cell receptor beta chain was sequenced during a study of neurological immune-mediated disorders. From 2 million PBMCs stored at -80 C, the unsorted libraries were generated. MiXCR was run by TCRdb on the 5' RACE reads, yielding one entry per CDR3 protein. The repertoire holds tens of thousands of distinct CDR3 sequences, with roughly 4.3% as singletons. The TCR comes from a man aged 25-45 years with multiple sclerosis. The specimen sequenced was PBMCs.

The CDR3 sequence: CASSFPGTSGYEQYF. The CDR3 DNA follows: TGTGCCAGCAGCTTCCCCGGGACTAGCGGATACGAGCAGTACTTC. The chain combines TRBV11-2 with TRBJ2-7, with 11 bases lining up with TRBD2. V trimming: 3 bases; J trimming: 4 bases; junction bases outside the gene matches: 5. The CDR3 totals 15 residues. Germline assignment: CDR1 SGHAT and CDR2 FQNNGV.